This T cell receptor beta chain is drawn from a study of graft-versus-host responses after intestinal transplantation. Points from the study as a whole: Individuals carrying graft-donor T cell macrochimerism showed high graft-versus-host to host-versus-graft clonal ratios in allografts.

TCRdb's copy holds only in-frame clones and misses some; the assay was immunoSEQ multiplex PCR. The top ten hold around 3.3% of the sample, which has some 130,000 clones, around 96% seen once. The CDR3 contains 15 residues. Losses at the gene ends were 2 bases for V and 5 bases for J; bases not matched to a gene: 5. CDR1 and CDR2 (germline): SEHNR, FQNEAQ (reference sequence). A remark on this clone: Antigen specificity is unknown.

Here the sequenced sample was unstimulated CD8+ T cells sorted from spleen or lymph node cells, taken before intestinal transplant. J is TRBJ2-5 and V is TRBV7-9; 10 nucleotides line up with TRBD2. The TCR comes from a human donor who received an intestinal transplant. CDR3 bases: TGTGCCAGCAGCTTACAGCGGGAGGGCCGGGAGACCCAGTACTTC. Protein sequence: CASSLQREGRETQYF. Full variable domain (rest looked up from reference TRBV7-9 and TRBJ2-5): DTGVSQNPRHKITKRGQNVTFRCDPISEHNRLYWYRQTLGQGPEFLTYFQNEAQLEKSRLLSDRFSAERPKGSFSTLEIQRTEQGDSAMYLCASSLQREGRETQYFGPGTRLLVL.